Listed below are T cell receptor beta chains from one sample, sequenced in a study of blood T cells in healthy people across ages. TCRdb recomputed calls from the 5' RACE reads with MiXCR, one row per CDR3 protein. This table holds hundreds of thousands of distinct CDR3 sequences, 49% found once. The sequenced sample consisted of blood. These receptors originate from a woman in her sixties or seventies in good health. Both conserved end residues are part of each CDR3. D genes are given only for firm matches. Size is stated for part of the rows, as once, few or many counts, or as a class when the clone is expanded.

>TRBV9|13|TRBJ2-7|NA|few
TGTGCCAGCAGCGTAGGGGTACAGAACGAGCAGTACTTC
CASSVGVQNEQYF
>TRBV6-1|14|TRBJ1-2|NA|few
TGTGCCAGCAGTGAGCAGGGAAACGCCTATGGCTACACCTTC
CASSEQGNAYGYTF
>TRBV24-1|16|TRBJ2-5|NA|few
TGTGCCACCAGTGCTGCGTCGCCGGGAGCATGGGAGACCCAGTACTTC
CATSAASPGAWETQYF
>TRBV4-1|16|TRBJ1-4|NA|NA
TGCGCCAGCAGCCAAGAAGGGCAGGGGAAGAATGAAAAACTGTTTTTT
CASSQEGQGKNEKLFF
>TRBV20-1|14|TRBJ1-4|NA|NA
TGCAGTGCTAGGGGCCGGGACGGTAATGAAAAACTGTTTTTT
CSARGRDGNEKLFF
>TRBV9|14|TRBJ2-7|NA|few
TGTGCCAGCAGCGTAGGGCCCCAGCACCACGAGCAGTACTTC
CASSVGPQHHEQYF
>TRBV5-1|14|TRBJ1-1|TRBD1|NA
TGCGCCAGCAGCCAGGGGGCAATGAACACTGAAGCTTTCTTT
CASSQGAMNTEAFF
>TRBV28|14|TRBJ2-7|NA|NA
TGTGCCAGCAGTTGGGCAGGGGCGTTCTACGAGCAGTACTTC
CASSWAGAFYEQYF
>TRBV13|16|TRBJ2-1|NA|NA
TGTGCCAGCAGCTTAGGCCCGGAAAGCTCCTACAATGAGCAGTTCTTC
CASSLGPESSYNEQFF
>TRBV14|13|TRBJ2-1|NA|once
TGTGCCAGCAGCCAGTGGGCAGTTAATGAGCAGTTCTTC
CASSQWAVNEQFF
>TRBV5-1|15|TRBJ2-7|NA|NA
TGCGCCAGCAGCTTGGATCCAGGGTCCTACAATGAGCAGTACTTC
CASSLDPGSYNEQYF
>TRBV14|16|TRBJ2-5|NA|NA
TGTGCCAGCAGCCAAGTTACACAGGGATACGCAGAGACCCAGTACTTC
CASSQVTQGYAETQYF
>TRBV5-8|17|TRBJ2-1|NA|NA
TGTGCCAGCAGCTTGGGCACAGGGATGAGCTCCTACAATGAGCAGTTCTTC
CASSLGTGMSSYNEQFF
>TRBV29-1|14|TRBJ2-2|NA|NA
TGCAGCGTTGCGTCGGGAGAGAACACCGGGGAGCTGTTTTTT
CSVASGENTGELFF
>TRBV4-2|12|TRBJ2-3|TRBD2|many
TGTGCCAGCAGCGGGAGGGGAGATACGCAGTATTTT
CASSGRGDTQYF
>TRBV7-2|15|TRBJ2-7|NA|few
TGTGCCAGCAGCTTGGGGACGCAGCCTTCTTACGAGCAGTACTTC
CASSLGTQPSYEQYF
>TRBV20-1|15|TRBJ1-2|TRBD1|NA
TGCAGTGCTCCGGGACAGGGGCATCCTAACTATGGCTACACCTTC
CSAPGQGHPNYGYTF
>TRBV20-1|14|TRBJ1-2|TRBD1|NA
TGCAGTGCCAGTGCTTTGCAGGGGGAGGATGGCTACACCTTC
CSASALQGEDGYTF
>TRBV13|12|TRBJ2-1|NA|NA
TGTGCCAGCAGCCCTAGGATGAATGAGCAGTTCTTC
CASSPRMNEQFF
>TRBV7-2|13|TRBJ2-5|NA|NA
TGTGCCAGCAGCTCCAACTCTAGGGAGACCCAGTACTTC
CASSSNSRETQYF
>TRBV5-6|16|TRBJ2-1|NA|few
TGTGCCAGCAGCTTGTCTTTGGAGTTCTCCTACAATGAGCAGTTCTTC
CASSLSLEFSYNEQFF
>TRBV30|16|TRBJ2-5|NA|NA
TGTGCCTGGAGTGTACACCGGACGGCGGGCCAAGAGACCCAGTACTTC
CAWSVHRTAGQETQYF
>TRBV28|13|TRBJ2-1|NA|NA
TGTGCCAGCAGTAAGGGATCCTACAATGAGCAGTTCTTC
CASSKGSYNEQFF
>TRBV4-2|18|TRBJ2-5|TRBD2|NA
TGTGCCAGCAGCCAACCTCCGGGACTAGCGGGAGGAAGAGAGACCCAGTACTTC
CASSQPPGLAGGRETQYF
>TRBV12-3/TRBV12-4|16|TRBJ2-1|NA|few
TGTGCCAGCAGTCCCGCAGGGGCTCTCCCCAACAATGAGCAGTTCTTC
CASSPAGALPNNEQFF
>TRBV11-1|17|TRBJ2-7|NA|NA
TGTGCCAGCAGCTTAGAGTTCGGCCGGGCGAAAACCTACGAGCAGTACTTC
CASSLEFGRAKTYEQYF
>TRBV29-1|13|TRBJ2-3|NA|many
TGCAGCGTTGATACAGGGTTCACAGATACGCAGTATTTT
CSVDTGFTDTQYF
>TRBV20-1|13|TRBJ1-5|NA|NA
TGCAGTGCTTATTCCAGGGCAAATCAGCCCCAGCATTTT
CSAYSRANQPQHF
>TRBV7-2|14|TRBJ2-1|NA|NA
TGTGCCAGCAGCCTGTTGGGGGCGACGGATGAGCAGTTCTTC
CASSLLGATDEQFF
>TRBV10-3|21|TRBJ2-1|TRBD2|NA
TGTGCCATCAGCCCCAAAAAGGCTAGCGGGGCCTTGGGCGGTTCCTACAATGAGCAGTTCTTC
CAISPKKASGALGGSYNEQFF
>TRBV7-2|12|TRBJ2-7|NA|many
TGTGCCAGCAGCTTACAGGGAAACGAGCAGTACTTC
CASSLQGNEQYF
>TRBV9|19|TRBJ2-2|TRBD2|many
TGTGCCAGCAGCTTCCCTAGCGGGAGGGCCGGTATCGAAACCGGGGAGCTGTTTTTT
CASSFPSGRAGIETGELFF
>TRBV24-1|13|TRBJ2-1|NA|NA
TGTGCCACCGGCCAAGTTAGGGGTAATGAGCAGTTCTTC
CATGQVRGNEQFF
>TRBV20-1|13|TRBJ1-5|NA|NA
TGCAGTGGATGGGACGGGCCTAATCAGCCCCAGCATTTT
CSGWDGPNQPQHF
>TRBV11-2|19|TRBJ2-7|TRBD2|NA
TGTGCCAGCAGCTCCGCCCCAAGGGGAGCGGGAGGTCGCTCCTACGAGCAGTACTTC
CASSSAPRGAGGRSYEQYF
>TRBV20-1|12|TRBJ2-7|NA|few
TGCAGTGCAGGGACCGCGTCCTACGAGCAGTACTTC
CSAGTASYEQYF
>TRBV6-1|13|TRBJ1-1|TRBD1|few
TGTGCCAGCAGTCAGACAGGGGCCACTGAAGCTTTCTTT
CASSQTGATEAFF
>TRBV2|11|TRBJ1-2|NA|NA
TGTGCCAGCAGTGCACACTATGGCTACACCTTC
CASSAHYGYTF
>TRBV2|13|TRBJ2-5|TRBD1|NA
TGTGCCAGCAGACCTGGACAGGGAGAGACCCAGTACTTC
CASRPGQGETQYF
>TRBV9|13|TRBJ2-3|NA|few
TGTGCCAGCAGCGTAGGCGGGCCAGATACGCAGTATTTT
CASSVGGPDTQYF
>TRBV9|18|TRBJ2-1|TRBD2|few
TGTGCCAGCAGCGATCAAGCCGGGACTAGCTGGACCCCCGATGAGCAGTTCTTC
CASSDQAGTSWTPDEQFF
>TRBV6-2/TRBV6-3|12|TRBJ1-4|NA|NA
TGTGCCAGCAGCCGGGATAATGAAAAACTGTTTTTT
CASSRDNEKLFF
>TRBV5-1|14|TRBJ2-1|TRBD1|NA
TGCGCCAGCAGCCCCGGGACAGCCGGCAATGAGCAGTTCTTC
CASSPGTAGNEQFF
>TRBV5-1|16|TRBJ2-3|TRBD1|NA
TGCGCCAGCAGCTCCGACAGGGTGAGTGACACAGATACGCAGTATTTT
CASSSDRVSDTDTQYF
>TRBV20-1|16|TRBJ2-1|NA|NA
TGCAGTGCTAGAGATCCGACCCTACTCCCCGGCGATGAGCAGTTCTTC
CSARDPTLLPGDEQFF
>TRBV29-1|14|TRBJ2-1|TRBD2|NA
TGCAGCGTAACCCTCGCCGGGGGGGCCAATGAGCAGTTCTTC
CSVTLAGGANEQFF
>TRBV5-1|15|TRBJ2-5|TRBD2|few
TGCGCCAGCAGCTTGCAACTAGCGGGAGGAGAGACCCAGTACTTC
CASSLQLAGGETQYF
>TRBV28|19|TRBJ2-3|TRBD1|NA
TGTGCCAGCACATCATTCGGGACAGGGGGCTGGATCAGCACAGATACGCAGTATTTT
CASTSFGTGGWISTDTQYF
>TRBV6-2/TRBV6-3|16|TRBJ2-1|TRBD2|NA
TGTGCCAGCAGACCGCGGACTAGCGGGAGTAGGAATGAGCAGTTCTTC
CASRPRTSGSRNEQFF
>TRBV9|15|TRBJ2-1|TRBD2|few
TGTGCCAGCAGCGTCAGGGGTAGCGGGAGTGGTGAGCAGTTCTTC
CASSVRGSGSGEQFF